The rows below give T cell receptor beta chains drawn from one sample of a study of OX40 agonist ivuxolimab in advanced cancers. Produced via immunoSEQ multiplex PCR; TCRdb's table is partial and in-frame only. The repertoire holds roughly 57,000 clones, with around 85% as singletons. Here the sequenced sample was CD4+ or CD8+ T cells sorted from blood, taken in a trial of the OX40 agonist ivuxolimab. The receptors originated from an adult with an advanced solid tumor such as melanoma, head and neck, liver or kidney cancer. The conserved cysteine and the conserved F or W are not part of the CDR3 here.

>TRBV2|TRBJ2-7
ASSDASTGKDYEQY
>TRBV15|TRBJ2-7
ATSRDGGQSSSYEQY
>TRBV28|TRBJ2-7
ASSPSGTSGKREQY
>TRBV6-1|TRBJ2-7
ASIPGQGNHEQY
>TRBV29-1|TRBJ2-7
SVISGTGYTYEQY
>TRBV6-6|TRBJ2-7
ASSSPAVSYEQY
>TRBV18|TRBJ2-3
ASSPPAEREGADTQY
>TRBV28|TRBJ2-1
ASSIQGGGYNEQF
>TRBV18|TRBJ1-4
ASSPRGQGGEKLF
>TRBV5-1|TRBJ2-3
ASSLTVSTDTQY
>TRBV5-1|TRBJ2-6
ASSPQGSSGANVLT
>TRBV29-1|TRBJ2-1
SVELGSRGQF
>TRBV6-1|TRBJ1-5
ASSEFQINQPQH
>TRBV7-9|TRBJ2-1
ASSLSSDEQF
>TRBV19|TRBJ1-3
ASNRRHANTIY
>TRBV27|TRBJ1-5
ASSIKQGISNQPQH
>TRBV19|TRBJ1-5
ASSTLNQPQH
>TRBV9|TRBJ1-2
ASSVEAGTDGYT
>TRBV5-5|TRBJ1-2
ASSLGEAYYGYT
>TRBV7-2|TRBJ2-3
ASSPRGTSGRRDTQY
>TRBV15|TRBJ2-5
ATSREGQGDETQY
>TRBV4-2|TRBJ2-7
ASSRRSRDSSEQY
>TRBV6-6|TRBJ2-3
ASRIMGQRGADTQY
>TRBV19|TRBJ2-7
ASRDRGRGPEQY
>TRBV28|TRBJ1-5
ASSLGGAIQPQH
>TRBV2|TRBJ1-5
ASSAVGAQH
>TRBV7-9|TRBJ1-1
ASRRDVNTEAF
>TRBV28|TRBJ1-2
ASRYEDRDIYGYT
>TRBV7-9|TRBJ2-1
ASSFIAGVGNEQF
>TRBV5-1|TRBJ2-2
ASGSSGRAGEPGSCF
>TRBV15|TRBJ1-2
ATSRDLNGGYT
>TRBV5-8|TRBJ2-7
ASSLEFQTYEQY
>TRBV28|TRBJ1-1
ASRLTLNTEAF
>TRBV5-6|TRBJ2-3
ASSLELAGGLGDTQY
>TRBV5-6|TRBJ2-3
ASSLLSGGDTQY
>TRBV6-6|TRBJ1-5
ASSPDTPYQPQH
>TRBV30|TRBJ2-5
AWSGQRETQY
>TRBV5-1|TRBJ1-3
ASSLGHPGNTIY
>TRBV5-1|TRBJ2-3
ASTFGDRGSDTQY
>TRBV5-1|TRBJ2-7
ASTDTGQPYEQY
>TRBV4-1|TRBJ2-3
ASSQVPRGVATDTQY
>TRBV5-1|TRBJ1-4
ASSPDGGRDEKLF
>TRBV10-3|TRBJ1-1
AISQDRGNTEAF
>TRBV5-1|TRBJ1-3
ASSRTQGNAGNTIY
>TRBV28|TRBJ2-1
ASSLWGGLAGGESSYNEQF
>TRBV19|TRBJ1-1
ASSKGQLNTEAF
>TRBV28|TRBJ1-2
ASSLRAPYGYT
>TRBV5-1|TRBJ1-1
ASSLDSRTEAF
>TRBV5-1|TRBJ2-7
ASIPRAYEQY